Listed here are 5 T cell receptor beta chains from one sample, sequenced in a study of T cell repertoires in cytomegalovirus infection. TCRdb re-called the reads with MiXCR, one entry per CDR3 protein. The data show more than 150,000 distinct CDR3 sequences, approximately 20% seen once. The sequenced sample consisted of PBMCs. The receptor set was obtained from a human donor in good health (CMV status not recorded). Some clones in this sample may be carry-over from other donors' samples.

The chain combines TRBV5-6 with TRBJ2-7; D might be TRBD1 (5 bases). Trimming left V 2 bases short and J 2 bases short, with 17 bases between. Germline loops: CDR1 SGHDT, CDR2 YYEEEE. The CDR3 covers 16 residues. DNA of the CDR3: TGTGCCAGCAGCTTAACCAAGGGGTCCACAACCTACGAGCAGTACTTC. Translating it yields CASSLTKGSTTYEQYF.

The chain carries TRBV6-5 and TRBJ2-7, with 10 bases lining up with TRBD1. Per germline, CDR1 MNHEY and CDR2 SVGAGI. The CDR3 is 14 residues long. The V gene end was trimmed by 4 bases and the J gene end by 6 bases; junction bases not matched to a gene: 6. The CDR3 reads CASSSSGTGVEQYF. For the CDR3, the DNA is TGTGCCAGCAGTTCGTCCGGGACAGGGGTCGAGCAGTACTTC.

This chain connects TRBV2 to TRBJ1-1; D unclear. This CDR3 has 13 residues. V was clipped by 6 bases and J by 4 bases, with 12 bases between them. Looked up from germline, CDR1 is SNHLY and CDR2 is FYNNEI. CDR3 residues: CASRDAVGTEAFF. The DNA of the CDR3 is TGTGCCAGCAGGGACGCTGTGGGCACTGAAGCTTTCTTT.

The CDR3 spells CASSHGGPNTEAFF. Here the CDR3 DNA reads TGTGCCAGCAGTCATGGGGGACCGAACACTGAAGCTTTCTTT. V gene TRBV6-2 or TRBV6-3 combines with J gene TRBJ1-1, with D perhaps matching TRBD1 (5 bases). The CDR3 is 14 residues long. The ends were cut back, 5 bases at V and 1 base at J, with 11 bases in the middle. CDR1 MNHEY and CDR2 SVGEGT come from the germline V gene.

This clonotype was observed a few times. The rearrangement uses TRBV28 and TRBJ2-7; D is perhaps TRBD1 or TRBD2 (5 bases each). Germline V gives CDR1 MDHEN, CDR2 SYDVKM. Trimming stripped 8 bases from V and 2 bases from J, with 10 bases between. The CDR3 spans 12 residues. The CDR3 DNA is TGTGCCAGCCTCAGGGACCCCTACGAGCAGTACTTC. Its translation is CASLRDPYEQYF. Filled out from reference TRBV28 and TRBJ2-7, the complete variable domain reads DVKVTQSSRYLVKRTGEKVFLECVQDMDHENMFWYRQDPGLGLRLIYFSYDVKMKEKGDIPEGYSVSREKKERFSLILESASTNQTSMYLCASLRDPYEQYFGPGTRLTVT.